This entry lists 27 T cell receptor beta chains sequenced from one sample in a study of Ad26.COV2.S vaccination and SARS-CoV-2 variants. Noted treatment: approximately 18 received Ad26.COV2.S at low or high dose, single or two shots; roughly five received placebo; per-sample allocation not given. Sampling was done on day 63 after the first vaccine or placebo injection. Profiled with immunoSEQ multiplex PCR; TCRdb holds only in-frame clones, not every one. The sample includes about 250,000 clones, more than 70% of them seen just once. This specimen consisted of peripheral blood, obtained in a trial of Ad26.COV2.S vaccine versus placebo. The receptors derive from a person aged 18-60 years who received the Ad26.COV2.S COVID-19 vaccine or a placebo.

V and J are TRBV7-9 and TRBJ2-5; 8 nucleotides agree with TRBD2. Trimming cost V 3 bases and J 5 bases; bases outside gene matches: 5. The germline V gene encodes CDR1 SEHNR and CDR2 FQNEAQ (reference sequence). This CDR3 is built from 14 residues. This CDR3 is CASSFSAGAETQYF. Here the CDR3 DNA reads TGTGCCAGCAGCTTCTCAGCGGGGGCTGAGACCCAGTACTTC.

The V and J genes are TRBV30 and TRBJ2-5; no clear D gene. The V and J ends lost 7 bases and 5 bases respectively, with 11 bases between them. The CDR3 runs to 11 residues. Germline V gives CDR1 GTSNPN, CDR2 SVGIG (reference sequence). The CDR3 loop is CASYLGETQYF. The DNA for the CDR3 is TGTGCCTCCTACCTGGGGGAGACCCAGTACTTC.

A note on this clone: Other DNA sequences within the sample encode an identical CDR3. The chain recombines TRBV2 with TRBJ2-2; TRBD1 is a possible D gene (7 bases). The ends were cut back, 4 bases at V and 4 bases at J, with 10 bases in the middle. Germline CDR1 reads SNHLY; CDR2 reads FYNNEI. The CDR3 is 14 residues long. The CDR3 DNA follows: TGTGCCAGCAGTGGACAGGGAGGCACCGGGGAGCTGTTTTTT. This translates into CASSGQGGTGELFF.

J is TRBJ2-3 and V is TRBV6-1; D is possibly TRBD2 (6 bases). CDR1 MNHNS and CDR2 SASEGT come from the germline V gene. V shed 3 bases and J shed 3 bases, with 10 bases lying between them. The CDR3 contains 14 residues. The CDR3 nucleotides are TGTGCCAGCAGTGACGGGAGTGGGACAGATACGCAGTATTTT. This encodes CASSDGSGTDTQYF.

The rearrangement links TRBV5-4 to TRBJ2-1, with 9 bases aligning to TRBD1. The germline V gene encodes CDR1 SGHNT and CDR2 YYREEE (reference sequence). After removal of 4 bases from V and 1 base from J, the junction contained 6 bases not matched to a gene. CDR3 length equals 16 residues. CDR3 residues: CASSRGGTGSYNEQFF. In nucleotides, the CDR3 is TGTGCCAGCAGCCGGGGCGGGACAGGGTCCTACAATGAGCAGTTCTTC.

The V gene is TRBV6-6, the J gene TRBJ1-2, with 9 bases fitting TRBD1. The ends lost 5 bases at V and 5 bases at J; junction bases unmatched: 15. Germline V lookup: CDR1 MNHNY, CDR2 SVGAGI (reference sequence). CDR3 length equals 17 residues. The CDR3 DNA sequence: TGTGCCAGCAGTCGCCGCGGTGGGGGACAGGGCGGATATGGCTACACCTTC. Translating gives CASSRRGGGQGGYGYTF.

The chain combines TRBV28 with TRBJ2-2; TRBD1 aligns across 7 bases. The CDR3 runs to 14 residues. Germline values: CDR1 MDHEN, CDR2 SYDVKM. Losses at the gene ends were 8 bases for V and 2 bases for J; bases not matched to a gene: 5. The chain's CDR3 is CASGQGGNTGELFF. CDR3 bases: TGTGCCAGCGGCCAAGGGGGCAACACCGGGGAGCTGTTTTTT.

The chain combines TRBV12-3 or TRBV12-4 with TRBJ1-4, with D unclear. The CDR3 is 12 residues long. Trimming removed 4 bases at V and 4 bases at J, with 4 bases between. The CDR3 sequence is CASSSGNEKLFF. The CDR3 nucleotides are TGTGCCAGCAGTTCTGGTAATGAAAAACTGTTTTTT.

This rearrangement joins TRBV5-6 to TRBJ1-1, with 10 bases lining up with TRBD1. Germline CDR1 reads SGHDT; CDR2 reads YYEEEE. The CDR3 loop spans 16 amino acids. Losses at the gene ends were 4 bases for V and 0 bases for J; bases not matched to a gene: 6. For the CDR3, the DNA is TGTGCCAGCAGCCAGGGGACAGGGGATATGAACACTGAAGCTTTCTTT. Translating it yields CASSQGTGDMNTEAFF. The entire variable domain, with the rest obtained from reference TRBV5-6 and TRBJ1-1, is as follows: DAGVTQSPTHLIKTRGQQVTLRCSPKSGHDTVSWYQQALGQGPQFIFQYYEEEERQRGNFPDRFSGHQFPNYSSELNVNALLLGDSALYLCASSQGTGDMNTEAFFGQGTRLTVV.

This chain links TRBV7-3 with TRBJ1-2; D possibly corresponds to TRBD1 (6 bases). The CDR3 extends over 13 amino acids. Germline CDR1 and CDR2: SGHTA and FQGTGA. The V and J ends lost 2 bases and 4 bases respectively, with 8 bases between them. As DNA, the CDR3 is TGTGCCAGCAGCTTACAGGGGAGCTATGGCTACACCTTC. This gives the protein CASSLQGSYGYTF.

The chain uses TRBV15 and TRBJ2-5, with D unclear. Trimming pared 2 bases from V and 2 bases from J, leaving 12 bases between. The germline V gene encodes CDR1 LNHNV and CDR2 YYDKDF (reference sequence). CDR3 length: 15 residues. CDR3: CATSRMLGSQETQYF. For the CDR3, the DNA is TGTGCCACCAGCAGAATGCTTGGGTCGCAAGAGACCCAGTACTTC. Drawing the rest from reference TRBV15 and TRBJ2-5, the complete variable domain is DAMVIQNPRYQVTQFGKPVTLSCSQTLNHNVMYWYQQKSSQAPKLLFHYYDKDFNNEADTPDNFQSRRPNTSFCFLDIRSPGLGDTAMYLCATSRMLGSQETQYFGPGTRLLVL.

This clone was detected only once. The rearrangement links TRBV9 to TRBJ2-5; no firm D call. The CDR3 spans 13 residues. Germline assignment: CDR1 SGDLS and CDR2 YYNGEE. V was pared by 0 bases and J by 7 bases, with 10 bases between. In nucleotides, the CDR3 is TGTGCCAGCAGCGTAGACCTCCCGGGGACCCAGTACTTC. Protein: CASSVDLPGTQYF.

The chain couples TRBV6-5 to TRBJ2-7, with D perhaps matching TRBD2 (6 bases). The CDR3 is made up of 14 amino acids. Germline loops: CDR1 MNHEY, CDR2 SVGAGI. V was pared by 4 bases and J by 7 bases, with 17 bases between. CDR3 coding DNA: TGTGCCAGCAGTTCCCTCGTCGCGGCGGGGGAGCAGTACTTC. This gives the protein CASSSLVAAGEQYF.

Here the CDR3 DNA reads TGCGCCAGCAGCTATACCGCCCTAGCGTACGGAAGCACAGATACGCAGTATTTT. It yields the protein CASSYTALAYGSTDTQYF. V gene TRBV5-1 combines with J gene TRBJ2-3; maybe TRBD2 (6 bases). CDR1 and CDR2 (germline): SGHRS, YFSETQ. The CDR3 runs 18 residues. The V gene lost 3 bases and the J gene lost 0 bases, with 20 bases spanning the gap.

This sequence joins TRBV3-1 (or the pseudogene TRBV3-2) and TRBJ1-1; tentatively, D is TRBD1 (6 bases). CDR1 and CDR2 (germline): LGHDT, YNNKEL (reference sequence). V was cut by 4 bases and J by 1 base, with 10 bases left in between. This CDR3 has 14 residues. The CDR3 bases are TGTGCCAGCAGCCGAGGGACACCGAACACTGAAGCTTTCTTT. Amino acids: CASSRGTPNTEAFF.

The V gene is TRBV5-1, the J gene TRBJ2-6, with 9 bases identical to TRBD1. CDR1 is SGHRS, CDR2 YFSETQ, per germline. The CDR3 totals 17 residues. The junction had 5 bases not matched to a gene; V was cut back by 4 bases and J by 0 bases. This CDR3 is CASSSGTGSSGANVLTF. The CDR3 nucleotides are TGCGCCAGCAGCAGCGGGACAGGGAGCTCTGGGGCCAACGTCCTGACTTTC.

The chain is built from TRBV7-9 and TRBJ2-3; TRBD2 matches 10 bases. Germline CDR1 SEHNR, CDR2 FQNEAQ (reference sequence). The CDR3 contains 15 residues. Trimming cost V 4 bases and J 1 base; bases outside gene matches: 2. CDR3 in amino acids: CASSYGLAGTDTQYF. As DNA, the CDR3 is TGTGCCAGCAGCTACGGACTAGCGGGCACAGATACGCAGTATTTT. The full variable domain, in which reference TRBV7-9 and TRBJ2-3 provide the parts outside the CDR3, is DTGVSQNPRHKITKRGQNVTFRCDPISEHNRLYWYRQTLGQGPEFLTYFQNEAQLEKSRLLSDRFSAERPKGSFSTLEIQRTEQGDSAMYLCASSYGLAGTDTQYFGPGTRLTVL.

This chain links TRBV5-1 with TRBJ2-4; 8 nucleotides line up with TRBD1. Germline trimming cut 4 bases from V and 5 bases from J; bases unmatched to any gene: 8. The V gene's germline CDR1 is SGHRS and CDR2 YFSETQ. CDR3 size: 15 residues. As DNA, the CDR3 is TGCGCCAGCAGCCCTGGGACAGGAGGACAAAACATTCAGTACTTC. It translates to CASSPGTGGQNIQYF.

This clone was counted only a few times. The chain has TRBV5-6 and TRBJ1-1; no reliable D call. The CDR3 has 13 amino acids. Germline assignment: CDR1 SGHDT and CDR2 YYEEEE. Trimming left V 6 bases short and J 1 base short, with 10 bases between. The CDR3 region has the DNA TGTGCCAGCACCCGGACTGCGAACACTGAAGCTTTCTTT. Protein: CASTRTANTEAFF.

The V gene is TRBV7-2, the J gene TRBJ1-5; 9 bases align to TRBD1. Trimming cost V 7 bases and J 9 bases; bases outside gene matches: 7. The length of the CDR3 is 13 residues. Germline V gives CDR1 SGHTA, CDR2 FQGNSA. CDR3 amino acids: CASNLGTGRPQHF. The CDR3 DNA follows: TGTGCCAGCAACCTAGGGACAGGGCGGCCCCAGCATTTT. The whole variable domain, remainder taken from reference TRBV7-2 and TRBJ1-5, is GAGVSQSPSNKVTEKGKDVELRCDPISGHTALYWYRQSLGQGLEFLIYFQGNSAPDKSGLPSDRFSAERTGGSVSTLTIQRTQQEDSAVYLCASNLGTGRPQHFGDGTRLSIL.

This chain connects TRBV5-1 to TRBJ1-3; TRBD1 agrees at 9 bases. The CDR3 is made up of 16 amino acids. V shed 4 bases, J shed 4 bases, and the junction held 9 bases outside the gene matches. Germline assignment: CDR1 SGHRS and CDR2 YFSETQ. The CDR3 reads CASSLTGGSYGNTIYF. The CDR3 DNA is TGCGCCAGCAGCCTAACAGGGGGCTCGTACGGAAACACCATATATTTT. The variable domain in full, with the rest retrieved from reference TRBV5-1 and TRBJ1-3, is KAGVTQTPRYLIKTRGQQVTLSCSPISGHRSVSWYQQTPGQGLQFLFEYFSETQRNKGNFPGRFSGRQFSNSRSEMNVSTLELGDSALYLCASSLTGGSYGNTIYFGEGSWLTVV.

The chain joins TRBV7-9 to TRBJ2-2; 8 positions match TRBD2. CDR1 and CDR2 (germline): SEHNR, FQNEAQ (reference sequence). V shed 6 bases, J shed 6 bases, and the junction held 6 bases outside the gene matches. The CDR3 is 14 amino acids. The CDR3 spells CASRAGVQSGELFF. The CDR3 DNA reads TGTGCCAGCAGAGCGGGAGTACAGTCCGGGGAGCTGTTTTTT.

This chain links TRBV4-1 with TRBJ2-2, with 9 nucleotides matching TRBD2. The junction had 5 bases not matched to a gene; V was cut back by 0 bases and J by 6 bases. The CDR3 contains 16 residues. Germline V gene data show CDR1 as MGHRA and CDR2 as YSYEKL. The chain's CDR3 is CASSQDKWTSAGELFF. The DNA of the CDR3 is TGCGCCAGCAGCCAAGATAAATGGACTAGCGCCGGGGAGCTGTTTTTT.

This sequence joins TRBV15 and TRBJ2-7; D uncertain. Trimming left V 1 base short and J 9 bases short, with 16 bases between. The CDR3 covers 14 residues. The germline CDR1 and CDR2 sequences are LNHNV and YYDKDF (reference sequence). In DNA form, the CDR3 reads TGTGCCACCAGCAGAGGGATAGAGGAGAAGGGGCAGTACTTC. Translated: CATSRGIEEKGQYF.

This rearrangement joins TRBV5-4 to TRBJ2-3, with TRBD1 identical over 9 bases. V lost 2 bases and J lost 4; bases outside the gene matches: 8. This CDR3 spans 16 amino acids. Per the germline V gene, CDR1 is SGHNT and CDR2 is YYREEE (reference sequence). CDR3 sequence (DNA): TGTGCCAGCAGCTTTGGGGACAGGGTTTTGGCAGATACGCAGTATTTT. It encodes CASSFGDRVLADTQYF.

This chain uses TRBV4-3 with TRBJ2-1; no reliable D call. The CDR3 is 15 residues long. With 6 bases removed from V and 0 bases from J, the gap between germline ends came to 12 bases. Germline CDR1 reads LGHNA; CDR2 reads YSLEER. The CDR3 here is CASRTTVSSYNEQFF. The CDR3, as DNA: TGCGCCAGCAGGACGACGGTGAGCTCCTACAATGAGCAGTTCTTC.

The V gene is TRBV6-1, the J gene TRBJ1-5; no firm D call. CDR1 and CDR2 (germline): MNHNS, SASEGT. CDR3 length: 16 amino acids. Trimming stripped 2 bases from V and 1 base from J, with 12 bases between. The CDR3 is CASSENWGGSNQPQHF. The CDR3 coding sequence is TGTGCCAGCAGTGAAAACTGGGGAGGAAGCAATCAGCCCCAGCATTTT.